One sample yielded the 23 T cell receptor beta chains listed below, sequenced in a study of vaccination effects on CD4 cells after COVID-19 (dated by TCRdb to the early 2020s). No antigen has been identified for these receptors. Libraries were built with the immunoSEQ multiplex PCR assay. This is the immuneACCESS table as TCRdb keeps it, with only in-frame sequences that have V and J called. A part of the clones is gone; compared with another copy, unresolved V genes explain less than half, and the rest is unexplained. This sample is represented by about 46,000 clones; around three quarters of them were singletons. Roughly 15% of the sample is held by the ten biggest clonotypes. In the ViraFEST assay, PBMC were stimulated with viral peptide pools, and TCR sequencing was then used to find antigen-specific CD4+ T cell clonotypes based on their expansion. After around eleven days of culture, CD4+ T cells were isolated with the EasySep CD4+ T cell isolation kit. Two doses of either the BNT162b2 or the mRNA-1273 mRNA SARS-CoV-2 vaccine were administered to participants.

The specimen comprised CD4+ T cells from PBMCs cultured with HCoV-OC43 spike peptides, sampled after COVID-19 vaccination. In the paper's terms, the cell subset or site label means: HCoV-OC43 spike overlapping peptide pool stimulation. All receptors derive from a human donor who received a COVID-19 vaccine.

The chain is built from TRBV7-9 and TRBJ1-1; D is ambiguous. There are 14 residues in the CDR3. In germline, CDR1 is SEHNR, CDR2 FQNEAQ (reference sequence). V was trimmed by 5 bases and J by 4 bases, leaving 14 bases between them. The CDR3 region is CASSPPGGSTEAFF. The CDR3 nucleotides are TGTGCCAGCAGCCCTCCAGGTGGGAGCACTGAAGCTTTCTTT.

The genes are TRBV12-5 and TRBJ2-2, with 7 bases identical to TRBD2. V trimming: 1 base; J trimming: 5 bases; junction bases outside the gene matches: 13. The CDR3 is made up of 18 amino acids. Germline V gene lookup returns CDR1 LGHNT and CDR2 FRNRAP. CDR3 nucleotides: TGTGCTAGTGGTTTGGATCCTAGCTCGGGAGGTCGGACCGGGGAGCTGTTTTTT. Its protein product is CASGLDPSSGGRTGELFF.

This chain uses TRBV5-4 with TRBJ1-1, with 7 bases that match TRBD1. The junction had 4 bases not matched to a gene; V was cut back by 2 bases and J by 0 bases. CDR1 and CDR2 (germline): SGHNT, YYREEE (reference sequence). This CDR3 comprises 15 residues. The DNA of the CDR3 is TGTGCCAGCAGCTTCCGGGGACAGTTGAACACTGAAGCTTTCTTT. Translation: CASSFRGQLNTEAFF.

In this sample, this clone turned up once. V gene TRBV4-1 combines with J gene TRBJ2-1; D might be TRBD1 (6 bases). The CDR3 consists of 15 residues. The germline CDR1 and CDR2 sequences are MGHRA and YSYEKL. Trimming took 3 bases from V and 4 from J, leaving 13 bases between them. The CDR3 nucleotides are TGCGCCAGCAGCCACCGACAGGACGCGTACAATGAGCAGTTCTTC. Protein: CASSHRQDAYNEQFF.

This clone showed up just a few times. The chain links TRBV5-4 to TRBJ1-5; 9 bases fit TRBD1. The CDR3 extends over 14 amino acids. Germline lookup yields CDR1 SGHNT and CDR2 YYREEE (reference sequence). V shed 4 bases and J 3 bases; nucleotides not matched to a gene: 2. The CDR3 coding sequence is TGTGCCAGCAGCACAGGGGGCACCAATCAGCCCCAGCATTTT. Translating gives CASSTGGTNQPQHF.

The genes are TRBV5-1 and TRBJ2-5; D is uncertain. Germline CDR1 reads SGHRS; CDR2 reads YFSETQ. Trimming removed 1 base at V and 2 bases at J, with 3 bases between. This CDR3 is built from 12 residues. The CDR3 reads CASSLSQETQYF. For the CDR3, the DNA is TGCGCCAGCAGCTTGAGTCAAGAGACCCAGTACTTC.

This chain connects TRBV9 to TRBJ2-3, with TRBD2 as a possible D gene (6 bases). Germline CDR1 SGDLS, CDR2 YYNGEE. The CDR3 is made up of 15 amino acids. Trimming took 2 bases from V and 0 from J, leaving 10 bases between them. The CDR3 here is CASSVGDLSTDTQYF. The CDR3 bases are TGTGCCAGCAGCGTTGGGGACTTAAGCACAGATACGCAGTATTTT. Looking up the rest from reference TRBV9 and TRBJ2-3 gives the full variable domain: DSGVTQTPKHLITATGQRVTLRCSPRSGDLSVYWYQQSLDQGLQFLIQYYNGEERAKGNILERFSAQQFPDLHSELNLSSLELGDSALYFCASSVGDLSTDTQYFGPGTRLTVL.

CDR3 nucleotide sequence: TGTGCCAGCAGTGAAACAGCGGGAGGGCCAAGGCGTGAGCAGTTCTTC. Residues: CASSETAGGPRREQFF. V gene TRBV6-1 combines with J gene TRBJ2-1, with TRBD2 matching over 10 bases. CDR1 is MNHNS, CDR2 SASEGT, per germline. The junction had 10 bases not matched to a gene; V was cut back by 2 bases and J by 9 bases. This CDR3 spans 16 amino acids.

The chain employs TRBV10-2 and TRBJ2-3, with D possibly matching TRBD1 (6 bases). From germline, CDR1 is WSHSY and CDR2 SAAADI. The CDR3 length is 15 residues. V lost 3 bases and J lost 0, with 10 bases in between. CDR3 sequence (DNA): TGCGCCAGCAGTGATGTACAGGGAAGCACAGATACGCAGTATTTT. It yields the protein CASSDVQGSTDTQYF.

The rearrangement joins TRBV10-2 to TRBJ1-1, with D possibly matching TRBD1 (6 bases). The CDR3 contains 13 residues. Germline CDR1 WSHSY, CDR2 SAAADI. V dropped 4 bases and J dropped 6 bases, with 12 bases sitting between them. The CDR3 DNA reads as TGCGCCAGCAGTGGGGGGGCACGCCCTGAAGCTTTCTTT. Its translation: CASSGGARPEAFF.

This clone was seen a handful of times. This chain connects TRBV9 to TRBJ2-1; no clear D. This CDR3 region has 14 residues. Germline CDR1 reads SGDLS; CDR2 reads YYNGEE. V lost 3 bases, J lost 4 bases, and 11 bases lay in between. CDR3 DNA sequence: TGTGCCAGCAGCGCAGTTGGTGGGTACAATGAGCAGTTCTTC. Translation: CASSAVGGYNEQFF.

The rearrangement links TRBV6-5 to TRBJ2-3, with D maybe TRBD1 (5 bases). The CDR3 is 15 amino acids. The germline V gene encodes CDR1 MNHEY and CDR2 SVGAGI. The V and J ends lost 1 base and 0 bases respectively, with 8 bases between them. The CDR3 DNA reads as TGTGCCAGCAGTTACTGGGGCAAGAGCACAGATACGCAGTATTTT. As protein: CASSYWGKSTDTQYF.

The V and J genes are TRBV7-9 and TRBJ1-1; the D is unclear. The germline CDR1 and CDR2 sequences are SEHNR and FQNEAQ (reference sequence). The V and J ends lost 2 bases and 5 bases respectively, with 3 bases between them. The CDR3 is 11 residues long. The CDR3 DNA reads TGTGCCAGCAGCTTAAAGACTGAAGCTTTCTTT. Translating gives CASSLKTEAFF.

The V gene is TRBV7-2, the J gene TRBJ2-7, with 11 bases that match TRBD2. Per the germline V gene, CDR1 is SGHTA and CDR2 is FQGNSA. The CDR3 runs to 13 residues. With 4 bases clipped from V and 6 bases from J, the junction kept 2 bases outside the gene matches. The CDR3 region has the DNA TGTGCCAGCAGCTATACTAGCGGGAGCGAGCAGTACTTC. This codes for CASSYTSGSEQYF.

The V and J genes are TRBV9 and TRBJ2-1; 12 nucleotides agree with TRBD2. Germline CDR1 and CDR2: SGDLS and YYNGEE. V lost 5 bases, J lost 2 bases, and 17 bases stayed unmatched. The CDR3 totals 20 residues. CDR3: CASRPWGRTSGTMTYNEQFF. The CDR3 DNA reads TGTGCCAGCAGACCCTGGGGGAGGACTAGCGGGACCATGACCTACAATGAGCAGTTCTTC.

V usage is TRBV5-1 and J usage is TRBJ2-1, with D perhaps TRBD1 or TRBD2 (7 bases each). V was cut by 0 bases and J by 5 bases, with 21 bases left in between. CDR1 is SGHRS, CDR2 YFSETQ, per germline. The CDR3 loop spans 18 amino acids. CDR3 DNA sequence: TGCGCCAGCAGCTTGGCCAATTGGGAGGCAGGGGGGGACAATGAGCAGTTCTTC. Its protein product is CASSLANWEAGGDNEQFF.

In nucleotides, the CDR3 is TGTGCCAGTAGGGGACAGGTCATGAACACTGAAGCTTTCTTT. This translates into CASRGQVMNTEAFF. The chain joins TRBV5-8 to TRBJ1-1, with 8 bases aligning to TRBD1. The CDR3 covers 14 residues. The germline CDR1 and CDR2 sequences are SGHTS and YDEGEE. J was trimmed by 0 bases and V by 8 bases; bases with no gene match: 6.

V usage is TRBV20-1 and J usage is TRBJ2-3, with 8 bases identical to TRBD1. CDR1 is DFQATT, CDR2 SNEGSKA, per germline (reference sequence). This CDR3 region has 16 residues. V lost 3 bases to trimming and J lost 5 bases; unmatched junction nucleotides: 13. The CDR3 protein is CSASLNGQGSIDTQYF. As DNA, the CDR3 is TGCAGTGCTAGTTTAAATGGACAGGGTAGTATAGATACGCAGTATTTT.

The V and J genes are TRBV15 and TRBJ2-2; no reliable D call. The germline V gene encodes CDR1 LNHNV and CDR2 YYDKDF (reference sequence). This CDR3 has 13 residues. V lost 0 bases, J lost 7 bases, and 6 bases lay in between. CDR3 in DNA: TGTGCCACCAGCAGAGATGGTTTCGGGGAGCTGTTTTTT. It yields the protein CATSRDGFGELFF.

The CDR3 protein is CASSEDRGDEKLFF. The CDR3, as DNA: TGTGCCAGCAGCGAGGACAGGGGGGATGAAAAACTGTTTTTT. The V call is TRBV27, the J call TRBJ1-4; 10 bases are a match to TRBD1. The germline V gene encodes CDR1 MNHEY and CDR2 SMNVEV (reference sequence). V trimming: 6 bases; J trimming: 6 bases; junction bases outside the gene matches: 4. The CDR3 covers 14 residues.

CDR3 amino acids: CASWHEQGIAGELFF. In DNA, the CDR3 is TGTGCCAGCTGGCATGAACAGGGTATCGCCGGGGAGCTGTTTTTT. The V and J genes are TRBV2 and TRBJ2-2; D possibly corresponds to TRBD1 (6 bases). Looked up from germline, CDR1 is SNHLY and CDR2 is FYNNEI. Deletions cut 8 bases from V and 6 bases from J, with 19 bases between. This CDR3 has 15 residues.

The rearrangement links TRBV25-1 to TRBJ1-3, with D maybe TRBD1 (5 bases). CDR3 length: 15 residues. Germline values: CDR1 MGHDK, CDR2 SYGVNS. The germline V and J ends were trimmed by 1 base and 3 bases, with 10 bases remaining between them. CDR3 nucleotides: TGTGCCAGCAGTGAATTTGGGAGGGGTGGAAACACCATATATTTT. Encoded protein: CASSEFGRGGNTIYF.

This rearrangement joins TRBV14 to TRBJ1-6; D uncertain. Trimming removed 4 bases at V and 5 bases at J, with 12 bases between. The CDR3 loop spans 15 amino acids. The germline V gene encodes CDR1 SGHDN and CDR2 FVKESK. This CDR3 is CASSPHGTDNSPLHF. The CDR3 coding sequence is TGTGCCAGCAGCCCTCATGGAACGGATAATTCACCCCTCCACTTT.